This T cell receptor beta chain was sequenced during a study of blood T cell repertoires in COVID-19. Study-level information: Acute and convalescent COVID-19 samples came from the United States, Italy and Spain.

The protocol was immunoSEQ multiplex PCR, while the TCRdb copy is restricted to in-frame clones and leaves out a portion. The sample consists of 330,000 or so clones, more than 70% of them appearing once. The receptor was derived from a man in his forties in a cohort exposed to, infected with or recovered from COVID-19 (not recorded which). The sequencing input was PBMCs or T cells enriched from blood (not recorded which).

CDR3 nucleotide sequence: TGTGCCACCAGTGATAGTATGCGGGGTTCAGATACGCAGTATTTT. It specifies CATSDSMRGSDTQYF. J is TRBJ2-3 and V is TRBV24-1; possible D gene TRBD2, 6 bases. The CDR3 is 15 amino acids. Trimming stripped 3 bases from V and 4 bases from J, with 13 bases between. Germline CDR1 reads KGHDR; CDR2 reads SFDVKD.